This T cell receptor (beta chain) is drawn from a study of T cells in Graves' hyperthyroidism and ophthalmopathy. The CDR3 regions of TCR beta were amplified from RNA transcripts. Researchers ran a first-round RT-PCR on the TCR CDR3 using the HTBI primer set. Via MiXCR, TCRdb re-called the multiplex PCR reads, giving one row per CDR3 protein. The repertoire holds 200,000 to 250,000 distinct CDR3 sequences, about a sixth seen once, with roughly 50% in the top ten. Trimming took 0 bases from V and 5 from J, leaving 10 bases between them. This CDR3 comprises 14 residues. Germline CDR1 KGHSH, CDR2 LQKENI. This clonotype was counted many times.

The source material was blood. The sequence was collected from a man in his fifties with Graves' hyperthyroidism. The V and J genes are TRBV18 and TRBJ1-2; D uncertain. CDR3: CASSPPRTVYGYTF. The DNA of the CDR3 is TGTGCCAGCTCACCACCGAGGACGGTGTATGGCTACACCTTC.